This T cell receptor (beta chain) derives from a study of blood T cell repertoires in COVID-19. Turning to the study itself: Acute-phase and convalescent COVID-19 samples originated in the United States, Italy and Spain. The analysed material was cDNA or gDNA that came from T cells, B-cell-depleted T cells, or PBMCs.

In the source study's methods: Counts of nucleated cells, estimated from reference gene primer amplification, were obtained. Profiling relied on immunoSEQ multiplex PCR, and the TCRdb table lists in-frame clones only, not all of them. For V, J and clone size, that table is used; D and trimming come from the DNA. Of 50,000 or so clones in the sample, 83% were seen once. Trimming stripped 3 bases from V and 8 bases from J, with 16 bases between. The CDR3 is 15 residues long. Germline V gene data show CDR1 as KGHDR and CDR2 as SFDVKD. The V and J genes are TRBV24-1 and TRBJ2-1; tentatively, D is TRBD2 (6 bases). This receptor was obtained from a man aged 35 to 55 with acute or convalescent COVID-19. The specimen sequenced was peripheral blood. CDR3 amino acids: CATSDPGVLGDEQFF. The CDR3, as DNA: TGTGCCACCAGTGATCCGGGGGTTTTAGGTGATGAGCAGTTCTTC.